Presented here are 21 T cell receptor beta chains from one specimen sequenced in a study of blood T cell repertoires in COVID-19. The table came from immunoSEQ multiplex PCR; TCRdb's copy has only in-frame clones and leaves some out. The sample shows 400,000 to 450,000 clones, roughly 90% of them seen only once. Source material: peripheral blood. These receptors were collected from a man between 18 and 29 years old with COVID-19, enrolled during active disease.

The rearrangement joins TRBV7-2 to TRBJ1-2; unclear D gene. The V and J ends lost 3 bases and 8 bases respectively, with 16 bases between them. The CDR3 covers 14 residues. Germline-derived CDR1 and CDR2 are SGHTA and FQGNSA. CDR3 region: CASSFSGVEGGYTF. The CDR3 DNA sequence: TGTGCCAGCAGCTTCTCCGGCGTAGAGGGCGGCTACACCTTC.

In its sample, this clone was seen once. This chain links TRBV4-1 with TRBJ2-1; the match to TRBD1 covers 8 bases. J gave up 7 bases and V 5 bases, and 13 bases lay outside the gene matches. CDR3 length equals 16 residues. CDR1 is MGHRA, CDR2 YSYEKL, per germline. The CDR3: CASSFHGGQGQNEQFF. CDR3 in DNA: TGCGCCAGCAGCTTCCACGGAGGACAGGGTCAGAATGAGCAGTTCTTC.

This clone occurred a few times. V and J are TRBV30 and TRBJ1-1, with D unclear. The CDR3 loop spans 13 amino acids. Germline-derived CDR1 and CDR2 are GTSNPN and SVGIG (reference sequence). Trimming removed 4 bases from V and 4 bases from J, with 13 bases in between. The CDR3 DNA follows: TGTGCCTGGATGGCAGGTTTGGCCACTGAAGCTTTCTTT. Translating gives CAWMAGLATEAFF.

The J gene is TRBJ2-2, the V gene TRBV2; TRBD1 matches at 8 bases. After removal of 4 bases from V and 1 base from J, the junction contained 2 bases not matched to a gene. The CDR3 covers 15 residues. Per germline, CDR1 SNHLY and CDR2 FYNNEI. CDR3 coding DNA: TGTGCCAGCAGTGTCGGACAGGGGAACACCGGGGAGCTGTTTTTT. This translates into CASSVGQGNTGELFF.

This clone showed up just once. The chain uses TRBV6-6 and TRBJ2-3; 7 bases fit TRBD2. Germline values: CDR1 MNHNY, CDR2 SVGAGI (reference sequence). The CDR3 consists of 14 residues. The V and J ends lost 5 bases and 5 bases, in that order; junction bases with no gene match: 7. The chain's CDR3 is CASSPSGVGDTQYF. The CDR3 bases are TGTGCCAGCAGTCCAAGCGGGGTGGGAGATACGCAGTATTTT.

The rearrangement uses TRBV6-5 and TRBJ1-1; D call uncertain. This CDR3 region has 11 residues. Germline V gene lookup returns CDR1 MNHEY and CDR2 SVGAGI. The V gene lost 5 bases and the J gene lost 8 bases, with 9 bases spanning the gap. CDR3 in amino acids: CASSTSFEAFF. The CDR3 bases are TGTGCCAGCAGTACAAGTTTCGAAGCTTTCTTT.

This chain uses TRBV30 with TRBJ1-5; 8 bases fit TRBD1. CDR3 length: 15 amino acids. The V gene end was trimmed by 1 base and the J gene end by 2 bases; junction bases not matched to a gene: 4. Germline V gene sequence: CDR1 GTSNPN, CDR2 SVGIG (reference sequence). The CDR3 here is CAWSGETGGNQPQHF. CDR3 coding DNA: TGTGCCTGGAGTGGAGAGACAGGGGGCAATCAGCCCCAGCATTTT.

Details on this clone: A junction end diverges from the germline sequence, so it may reflect a read error. The CDR3 sequence: CASRASGTLPETQYF. The CDR3 region has the DNA TGTGCTAGCAGGGCTAGCGGGACTCTTCCAGAGACCCAGTACTTC. This sequence joins TRBV7-7 and TRBJ2-5; the match to TRBD2 covers 9 bases. The CDR3 is 15 residues long. From germline, CDR1 is SSHAT and CDR2 FNYEAQ (reference sequence). Based on the CDR3 plus reference TRBV7-7 and TRBJ2-5, the full variable domain is GAGVSQSPRYKVTKRGQDVTLRCDPISSHATLYWYQQALGQGPEFLTYFNYEAQPDKSGLPSDRFSAERPEGSISTLTIQRTEQRDSAMYRCASRASGTLPETQYFGPGTRLLVL.

V is TRBV3-1 (or the pseudogene TRBV3-2) and J is TRBJ2-3, with TRBD2 as a possible D gene (6 bases). This CDR3 has 13 residues. Looked up from germline, CDR1 is LGHDT and CDR2 is YNNKEL (reference sequence). Trimming left V 6 bases short and J 6 bases short, with 13 bases between. In DNA form, the CDR3 reads TGTGCCAGCAGTCAGGGACTCCCGGATACGCAGTATTTT. This encodes CASSQGLPDTQYF.

Note on this clone: Other DNA sequences in this sample translate to the same CDR3. V gene TRBV6-5 combines with J gene TRBJ1-5; D perhaps matches TRBD1 (6 bases). CDR3 length: 13 residues. V was trimmed by 6 bases and J by 4 bases, leaving 10 bases between them. Germline V CDR1 and CDR2: MNHEY, SVGAGI. CDR3 nucleotides: TGTGCCAGCAGCCAAACAGGGAATCAGCCCCAGCATTTT. Protein sequence: CASSQTGNQPQHF.

This chain connects TRBV19 to TRBJ2-7; TRBD1 is a possible D gene (5 bases). CDR1 LNHDA and CDR2 SQIVND come from the germline V gene (reference sequence). The V end lost 5 bases, the J end lost 0 bases, and 11 bases lay between the germline ends. The CDR3 is 14 residues long. The CDR3 reads CASSQQASSYEQYF. CDR3 nucleotide sequence: TGTGCCAGTAGTCAACAGGCCAGCTCCTACGAGCAGTACTTC.

V gene TRBV11-3 combines with J gene TRBJ2-5; perhaps TRBD1 as D (6 bases). CDR1 SGHNT and CDR2 YENEEA come from the germline V gene. Trimming left V 5 bases short and J 7 bases short, with 11 bases between. This CDR3 contains 12 residues. CDR3 DNA: TGTGCCAGCAGCGGAAGAGGGGGGACCCAGTACTTC. This translates into CASSGRGGTQYF.

The chain combines TRBV18 with TRBJ1-3, with 8 bases identical to TRBD1. V trimming: 0 bases; J trimming: 0 bases; junction bases outside the gene matches: 4. The length of the CDR3 is 17 residues. CDR1 and CDR2 from the germline V gene are KGHSH and LQKENI. The CDR3 region is CASSPPTGGLSGNTIYF. Here the CDR3 DNA reads TGTGCCAGCTCACCACCCACAGGGGGACTCTCTGGAAACACCATATATTTT. Supplemented by reference TRBV18 and TRBJ1-3, the full variable domain reads NAGVMQNPRHLVRRRGQEARLRCSPMKGHSHVYWYRQLPEEGLKFMVYLQKENIIDESGMPKERFSAEFPKEGPSILRIQQVVRGDSAAYFCASSPPTGGLSGNTIYFGEGSWLTVV.

The rearrangement joins TRBV25-1 to TRBJ2-7; 11 positions agree with TRBD1. Germline V gene data show CDR1 as MGHDK and CDR2 as SYGVNS. This CDR3 is 15 amino acids long. J lost 4 bases, V lost 5 bases, and 7 bases had no gene match. The DNA for the CDR3 is TGTGCCAGCAGTTCCCAGGACAGGGGGCTATACGAGCAGTACTTC. Protein: CASSSQDRGLYEQYF.

The chain joins TRBV5-1 to TRBJ1-1; D is unclear. V was pared by 3 bases and J by 3 bases, with 6 bases between. CDR1 and CDR2 from the germline V gene are SGHRS and YFSETQ. The CDR3 consists of 12 residues. CDR3 sequence: CASSSQYTEAFF. The DNA of the CDR3 is TGCGCCAGCAGCTCCCAGTACACTGAAGCTTTCTTT.

The rearrangement joins TRBV5-6 to TRBJ1-6, with D possibly TRBD1 on 6 matching bases. The CDR3 loop spans 16 amino acids. Germline CDR1 SGHDT, CDR2 YYEEEE. V gave up 7 bases and J gave up 6 bases, with 20 bases separating them. DNA of the CDR3: TGTGCCAGCGCCGAGGGGGTACCATTCGGTAATTCACCCCTCCACTTT. Protein product: CASAEGVPFGNSPLHF.

This rearrangement joins TRBV2 to TRBJ2-6, with 9 bases lining up with TRBD1. J lost 1 base, V lost 4 bases, and 5 bases had no gene match. Germline V gives CDR1 SNHLY, CDR2 FYNNEI. CDR3 size: 17 residues. The CDR3 is CASSVDRGISGANVLTF. The CDR3 DNA follows: TGTGCCAGCAGTGTGGACAGGGGAATATCTGGGGCCAACGTCCTGACTTTC.

The chain combines TRBV4-1 with TRBJ2-5; 10 bases are shared with TRBD1. Trimming at V came to 4 bases and at J to 1 base, leaving 12 bases not matched to a gene. The CDR3 extends over 18 amino acids. CDR1 is MGHRA and CDR2 is YSYEKL in the germline V gene. The CDR3 region has the DNA TGCGCCAGCAGCCTTACTGACAGGGGGCCCGCAATCCAAGAGACCCAGTACTTC. Amino acids: CASSLTDRGPAIQETQYF.

The V and J genes are TRBV27 and TRBJ2-5, with a weak D call TRBD2 (6 bases). Between the trimmed V and J ends, which lost 8 bases and 3 bases, there was a span of 19 bases. Germline loops: CDR1 MNHEY, CDR2 SMNVEV (reference sequence). CDR3 size: 15 residues. The CDR3 DNA reads as TGTGCCAGCCGCTCGACCCGGGACTCCAAAGAGACCCAGTACTTC. Protein: CASRSTRDSKETQYF.

V is TRBV5-5 and J is TRBJ2-3; weak D call: TRBD1 (5 bases). The CDR3 covers 16 residues. CDR1 SGHKS and CDR2 YYEKEE come from the germline V gene (reference sequence). The ends were cut back, 1 base at V and 1 base at J, with 13 bases in the middle. This chain's CDR3 is CASSLSGAGRTDTQYF. In DNA form, the CDR3 reads TGTGCCAGCAGCTTGTCTGGTGCAGGGCGCACAGATACGCAGTATTTT.

This rearrangement joins TRBV5-1 to TRBJ2-3; TRBD1 matches 7 bases. The CDR3 loop spans 15 amino acids. With V trimmed by 4 bases and J by 4 bases, 9 bases remained unmatched. CDR1 is SGHRS, CDR2 YFSETQ, per germline. The CDR3 DNA is TGCGCCAGCAGCACATTGACAGGGTGGTCAGATACGCAGTATTTT. Translated: CASSTLTGWSDTQYF.